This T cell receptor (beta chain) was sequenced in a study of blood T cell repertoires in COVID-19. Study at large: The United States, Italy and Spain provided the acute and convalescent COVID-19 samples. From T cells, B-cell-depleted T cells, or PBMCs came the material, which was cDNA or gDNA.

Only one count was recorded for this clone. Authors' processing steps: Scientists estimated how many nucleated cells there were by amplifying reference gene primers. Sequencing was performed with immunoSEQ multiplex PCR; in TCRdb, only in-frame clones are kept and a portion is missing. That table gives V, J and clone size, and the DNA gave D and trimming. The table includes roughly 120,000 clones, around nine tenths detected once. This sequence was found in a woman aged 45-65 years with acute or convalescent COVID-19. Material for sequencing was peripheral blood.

The DNA for the CDR3 is TGTGCCACCAGTGAGGGACAGGGGTCTGAAAAACTGTTTTTT. It is translated as CATSEGQGSEKLFF. This chain uses TRBV24-1 with TRBJ1-4, with 10 bases that match TRBD1. The CDR3 totals 14 residues. Trimming removed 4 bases from V and 7 bases from J; junction bases left unmatched: 2. Germline loops: CDR1 KGHDR, CDR2 SFDVKD.